Below, 7 T cell receptor beta chains from the same sample are listed, as sequenced in a study of blood T cells in healthy people across ages. Then a second PCR, running about 6 to 12 cycles, was carried out with a sample-barcoded 5' primer and a J-beta primer mix. MiXCR, run by TCRdb on the 5' RACE reads, gives a single entry per CDR3 protein. The sample yields hundreds of thousands of distinct CDR3 sequences, about 32% seen once. Sample: blood. The source is a woman older than 75 in good health.

In its sample, this clonotype was seen many times. The gene calls are TRBV15 and TRBJ1-2; a weak D match, TRBD1 (5 bases). CDR3 length: 14 amino acids. The V and J ends lost 8 bases and 4 bases respectively, with 17 bases between them. From germline, CDR1 is LNHNV and CDR2 YYDKDF (reference sequence). The CDR3 loop is CATAGGAHLYGYTF. Here the CDR3 DNA reads TGTGCCACCGCAGGAGGGGCCCATCTCTATGGCTACACCTTC.

Notes on this clonotype: The missing conserved phenylalanine or tryptophan at the end of this CDR3 makes a read error likely. The CDR3 here is CASSLGGGTDTQYS. The CDR3 DNA follows: TGTGCCAGCAGTTTGGGGGGGGGCACAGATACGCAGTATTCT. V and J are TRBV12-3 or TRBV12-4 and TRBJ2-3; TRBD2 agrees at 7 bases. This CDR3 comprises 14 residues. V shed 3 bases, J shed 1 base, and the junction held 1 base outside the gene matches.

This clonotype was counted ten times or more. The chain employs TRBV20-1 and TRBJ2-3; 13 nucleotides match TRBD2. After removal of 3 bases from V and 3 bases from J, the junction contained 12 bases not matched to a gene. Germline-derived CDR1 and CDR2 are DFQATT and SNEGSKA (reference sequence). This CDR3 is built from 18 residues. The CDR3 DNA follows: TGCAGTGCTAGCGGGGGGTTGGGGACTAGCGGGATTACAGATACGCAGTATTTT. This gives the protein CSASGGLGTSGITDTQYF.

This clonotype has a handful of counts. This chain uses TRBV12-3 or TRBV12-4 with TRBJ1-1; possibly TRBD1 for D (6 bases). This CDR3 has 14 amino acids. Trimming removed 3 bases from V and 5 bases from J, with 13 bases in between. This CDR3 is CASSFGGALTEAFF. The CDR3 DNA reads as TGTGCCAGCAGTTTTGGGGGGGCGCTTACTGAAGCTTTCTTT.

V gene TRBV7-3 combines with J gene TRBJ2-1; D tentatively reads TRBD1 or TRBD2 (5 bases each). Trimming stripped 5 bases from V and 8 bases from J, with 16 bases between. Per germline, CDR1 SGHTA and CDR2 FQGTGA. CDR3 size: 14 residues. CDR3: CASSPGTLRDEQFF. For the CDR3, the DNA is TGTGCCAGCAGCCCGGGGACCCTAAGGGATGAGCAGTTCTTC. The variable domain in full, with the rest retrieved from reference TRBV7-3 and TRBJ2-1, is GAGVSQTPSNKVTEKGKYVELRCDPISGHTALYWYRQSLGQGPEFLIYFQGTGAADDSGLPNDRFFAVRPEGSVSTLKIQRTERGDSAVYLCASSPGTLRDEQFFGPGTRLTVL.

Turning to this clonotype: It may be a read error: a sequence one base away is much more abundant. This rearrangement joins TRBV29-1 to TRBJ2-5; tentative D call: TRBD1 (5 bases). This CDR3 region has 13 residues. Trimming cost V 5 bases and J 11 bases, with 21 bases left between them. Per the germline V gene, CDR1 is SQVTM and CDR2 is ANQGSEA. Here the CDR3 reads CSVSRVNYNEQYF. DNA for the CDR3: TGCAGCGTTTCCAGGGTTAACTACAATGAGCAGTACTTC.

This clonotype was detected many times. The V gene is TRBV20-1, the J gene TRBJ2-5; D might be TRBD2 (5 bases). CDR3 length: 14 residues. V lost 3 bases to trimming and J lost 0 bases, with 11 bases between them. Per germline, CDR1 DFQATT and CDR2 SNEGSKA (reference sequence). This chain's CDR3 is CSARSGANQETQYF. The CDR3 DNA is TGCAGTGCTAGGAGCGGAGCCAACCAAGAGACCCAGTACTTC.